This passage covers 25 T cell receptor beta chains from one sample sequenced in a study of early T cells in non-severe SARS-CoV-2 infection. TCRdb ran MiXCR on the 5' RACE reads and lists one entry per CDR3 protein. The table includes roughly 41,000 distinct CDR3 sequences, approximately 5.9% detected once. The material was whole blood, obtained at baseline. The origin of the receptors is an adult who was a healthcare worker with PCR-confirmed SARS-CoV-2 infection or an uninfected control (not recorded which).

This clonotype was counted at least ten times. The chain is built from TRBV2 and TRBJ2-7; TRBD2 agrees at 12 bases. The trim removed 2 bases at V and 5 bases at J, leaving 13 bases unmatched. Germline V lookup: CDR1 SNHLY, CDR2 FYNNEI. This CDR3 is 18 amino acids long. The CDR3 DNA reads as TGTGCCAGCAGTGAACGACTAGCGGGAGCCCTATCGGGGAACGAGCAGTACTTC. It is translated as CASSERLAGALSGNEQYF.

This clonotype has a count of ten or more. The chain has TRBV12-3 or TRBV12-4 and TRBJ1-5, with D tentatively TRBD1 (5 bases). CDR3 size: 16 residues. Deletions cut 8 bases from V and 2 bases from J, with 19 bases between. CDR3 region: CASLPLAGQGNQPQHF. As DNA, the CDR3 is TGTGCCAGCCTGCCCCTGGCAGGGCAGGGCAATCAGCCCCAGCATTTT.

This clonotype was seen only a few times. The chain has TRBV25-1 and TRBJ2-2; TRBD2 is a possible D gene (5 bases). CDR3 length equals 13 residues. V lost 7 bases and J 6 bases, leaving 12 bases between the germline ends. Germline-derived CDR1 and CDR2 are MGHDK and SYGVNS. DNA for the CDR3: TGTGCCAGCACCCCGGGATGGTCCGGGGAGCTGTTTTTT. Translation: CASTPGWSGELFF.

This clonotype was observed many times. In DNA form, the CDR3 reads TGCAGTATTGGGGGCGTCCAGCCCCAGCATTTT. Translated, it gives CSIGGVQPQHF. The gene calls are TRBV20-1 and TRBJ1-5; D might be TRBD1 (6 bases). The CDR3 is made up of 11 amino acids. Trimming removed 8 bases from V and 7 bases from J, with 12 bases in between. From germline, CDR1 is DFQATT and CDR2 SNEGSKA (reference sequence).

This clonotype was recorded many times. Here the CDR3 DNA reads TGTGCCAGCAGAGGAGAGATCATGAACACTGAAGCTTTCTTT. It codes for CASRGEIMNTEAFF. This chain links TRBV2 with TRBJ1-1; no clear D. Germline CDR1 and CDR2: SNHLY and FYNNEI. The CDR3 totals 14 residues. Trimming removed 6 bases from V and 0 bases from J, with 11 bases in between.

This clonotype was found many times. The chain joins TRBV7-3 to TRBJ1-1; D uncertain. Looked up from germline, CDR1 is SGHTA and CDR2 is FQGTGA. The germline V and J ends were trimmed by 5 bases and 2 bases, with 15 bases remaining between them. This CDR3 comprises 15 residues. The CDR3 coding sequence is TGTGCCAGCAGCCTCCACCCGACACTTAACACTGAAGCTTTCTTT. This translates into CASSLHPTLNTEAFF.

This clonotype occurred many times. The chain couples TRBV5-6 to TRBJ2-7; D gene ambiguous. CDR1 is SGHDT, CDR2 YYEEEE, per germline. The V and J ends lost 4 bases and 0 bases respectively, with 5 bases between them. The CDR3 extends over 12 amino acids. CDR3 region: CASSGSSYEQYF. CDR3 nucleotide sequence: TGTGCCAGCAGCGGTAGCTCCTACGAGCAGTACTTC.

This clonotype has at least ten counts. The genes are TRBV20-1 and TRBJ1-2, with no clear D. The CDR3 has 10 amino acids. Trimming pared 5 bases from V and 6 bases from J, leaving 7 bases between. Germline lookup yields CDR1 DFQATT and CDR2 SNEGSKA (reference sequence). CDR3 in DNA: TGCAGTGCTTCCGGGAATGGCTACACCTTC. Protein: CSASGNGYTF.

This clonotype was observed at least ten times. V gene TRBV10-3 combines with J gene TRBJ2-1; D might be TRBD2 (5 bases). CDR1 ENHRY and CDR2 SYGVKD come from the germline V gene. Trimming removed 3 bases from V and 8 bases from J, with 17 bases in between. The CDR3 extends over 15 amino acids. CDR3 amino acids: CAISDPPAEEDEQFF. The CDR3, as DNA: TGTGCCATCAGTGACCCCCCAGCGGAGGAGGATGAGCAGTTCTTC.

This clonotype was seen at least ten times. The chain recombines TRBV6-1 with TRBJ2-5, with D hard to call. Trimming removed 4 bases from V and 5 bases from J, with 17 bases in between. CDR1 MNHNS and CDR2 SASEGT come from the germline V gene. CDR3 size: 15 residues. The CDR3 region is CASSGESAPGETQYF. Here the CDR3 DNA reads TGTGCCAGCAGTGGTGAATCGGCTCCCGGGGAGACCCAGTACTTC.

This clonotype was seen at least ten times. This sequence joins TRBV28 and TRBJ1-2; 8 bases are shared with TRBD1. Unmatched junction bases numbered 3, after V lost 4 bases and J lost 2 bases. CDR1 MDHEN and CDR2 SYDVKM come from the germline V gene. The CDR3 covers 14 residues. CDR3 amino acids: CASSWTGRNYGYTF. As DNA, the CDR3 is TGTGCCAGCAGTTGGACAGGGCGCAACTATGGCTACACCTTC.

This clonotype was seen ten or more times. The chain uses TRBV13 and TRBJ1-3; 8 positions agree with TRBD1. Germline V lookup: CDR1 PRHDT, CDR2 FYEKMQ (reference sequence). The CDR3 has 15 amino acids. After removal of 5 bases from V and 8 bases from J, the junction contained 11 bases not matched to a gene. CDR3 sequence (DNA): TGTGCCAGCAGCCCAAACCCGGACAGGGAGTACACCATATATTTT. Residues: CASSPNPDREYTIYF.

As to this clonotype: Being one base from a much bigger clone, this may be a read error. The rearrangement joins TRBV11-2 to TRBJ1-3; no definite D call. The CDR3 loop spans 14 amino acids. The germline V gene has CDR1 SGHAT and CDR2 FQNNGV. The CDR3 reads CVSSSLASGNTIYF. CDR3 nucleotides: TGTGTCAGCAGCAGCCTCGCCTCTGGAAACACCATATATTTT.

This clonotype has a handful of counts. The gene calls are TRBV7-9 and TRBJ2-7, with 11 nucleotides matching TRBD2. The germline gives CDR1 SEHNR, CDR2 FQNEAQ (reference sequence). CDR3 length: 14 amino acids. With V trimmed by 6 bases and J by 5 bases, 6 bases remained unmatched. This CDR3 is CASSLAGGADEQYF. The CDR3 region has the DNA TGTGCCAGCAGTCTAGCGGGAGGTGCCGACGAGCAGTACTTC.

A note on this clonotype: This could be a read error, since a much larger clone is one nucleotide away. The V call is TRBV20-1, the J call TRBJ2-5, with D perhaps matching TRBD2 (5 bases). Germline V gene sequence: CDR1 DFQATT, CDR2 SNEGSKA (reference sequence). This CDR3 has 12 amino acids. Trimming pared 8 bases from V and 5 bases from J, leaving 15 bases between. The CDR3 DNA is TGCAGTACCGCGGGTGGACGTGAGACCCAGTACTTC. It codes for CSTAGGRETQYF.

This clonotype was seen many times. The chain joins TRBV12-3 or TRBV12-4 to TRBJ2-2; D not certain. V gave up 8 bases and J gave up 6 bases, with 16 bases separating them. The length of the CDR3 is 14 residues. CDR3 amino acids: CASGPRAHPGELFF. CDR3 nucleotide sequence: TGTGCCAGCGGACCCCGGGCCCATCCCGGGGAGCTGTTTTTT.

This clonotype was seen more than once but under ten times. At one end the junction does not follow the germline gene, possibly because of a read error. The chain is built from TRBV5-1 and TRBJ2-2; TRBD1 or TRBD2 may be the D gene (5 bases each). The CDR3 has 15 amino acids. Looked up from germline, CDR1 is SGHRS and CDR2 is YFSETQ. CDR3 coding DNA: TGCGCCAGCAGCTTAGGGGTTGGGAACACCGGGGACCTGTTTTTT. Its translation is CASSLGVGNTGDLFF.

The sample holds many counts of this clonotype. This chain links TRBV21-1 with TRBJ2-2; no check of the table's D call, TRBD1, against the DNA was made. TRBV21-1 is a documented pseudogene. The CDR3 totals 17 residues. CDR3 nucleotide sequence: TGTGCCAGCAGCAAAGGGACAGGCGAAGGGCACACCGGGGAGCTGTTTTTT. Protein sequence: CASSKGTGEGHTGELFF.

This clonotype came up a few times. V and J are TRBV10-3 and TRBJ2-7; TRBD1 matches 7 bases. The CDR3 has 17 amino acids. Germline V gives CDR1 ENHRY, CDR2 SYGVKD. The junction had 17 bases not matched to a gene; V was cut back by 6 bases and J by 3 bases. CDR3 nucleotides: TGTGCCATCAGCCCCCTTATGGACAGGATCAAGATCTACGAGCAGTACTTC. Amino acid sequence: CAISPLMDRIKIYEQYF.

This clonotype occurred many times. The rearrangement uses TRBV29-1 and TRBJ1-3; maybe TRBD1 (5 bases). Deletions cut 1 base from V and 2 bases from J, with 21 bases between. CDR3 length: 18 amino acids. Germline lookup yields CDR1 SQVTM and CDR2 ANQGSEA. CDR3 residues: CSVEAGPDLDSPGNTIYF. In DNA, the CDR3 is TGCAGCGTTGAAGCGGGGCCGGACCTGGACTCTCCTGGAAACACCATATATTTT.

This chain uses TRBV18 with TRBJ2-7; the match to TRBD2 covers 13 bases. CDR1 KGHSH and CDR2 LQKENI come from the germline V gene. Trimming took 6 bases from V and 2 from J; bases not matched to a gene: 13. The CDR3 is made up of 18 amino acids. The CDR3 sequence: CASSPQIITSGRAYEQYF. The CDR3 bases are TGTGCCAGCTCGCCTCAAATTATAACTAGCGGGAGGGCCTACGAGCAGTACTTC.

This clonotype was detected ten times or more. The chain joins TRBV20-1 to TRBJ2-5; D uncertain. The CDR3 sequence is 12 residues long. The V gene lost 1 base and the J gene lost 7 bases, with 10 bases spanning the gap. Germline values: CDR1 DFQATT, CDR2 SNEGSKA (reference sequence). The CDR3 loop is CSARVSVGTQYF. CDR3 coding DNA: TGCAGTGCTAGAGTAAGCGTAGGGACCCAGTACTTC.

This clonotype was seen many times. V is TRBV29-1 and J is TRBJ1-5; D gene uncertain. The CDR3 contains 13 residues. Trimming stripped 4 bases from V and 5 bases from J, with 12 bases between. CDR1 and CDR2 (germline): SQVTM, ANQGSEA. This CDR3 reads CSVVVDGDQPQHF. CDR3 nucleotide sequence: TGCAGCGTTGTGGTAGACGGGGATCAGCCCCAGCATTTT.

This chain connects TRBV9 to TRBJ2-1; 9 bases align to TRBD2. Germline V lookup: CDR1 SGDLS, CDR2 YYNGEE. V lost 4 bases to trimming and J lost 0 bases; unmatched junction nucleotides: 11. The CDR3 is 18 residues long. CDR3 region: CASSPRLAEGSSYNEQFF. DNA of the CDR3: TGTGCCAGCAGCCCCCGACTAGCGGAGGGGAGCTCCTACAATGAGCAGTTCTTC.

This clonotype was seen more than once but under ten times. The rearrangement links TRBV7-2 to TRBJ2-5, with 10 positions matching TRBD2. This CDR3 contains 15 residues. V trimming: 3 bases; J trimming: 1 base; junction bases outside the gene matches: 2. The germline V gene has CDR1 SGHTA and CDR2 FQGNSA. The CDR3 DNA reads TGTGCCAGCAGCTTCGGACTAGCGGTCCAAGAGACCCAGTACTTC. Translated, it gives CASSFGLAVQETQYF.